This TCR beta chain is from a study of tumor-infiltrating lymphocytes in primary liver carcinoma. RNA and DNA were co-extracted from roughly 20-30 mg of unsorted bulk tissue. The sampling covered five separate regions of each tumor. cDNA specific to TCR beta was made from about 0.45 ug of total RNA, with a constant-region primer employed for priming. TCR beta libraries came from three nested multiplex PCR rounds using slightly modified ARM-PCR. The first two PCR rounds used TRBV1-TRBV30 primers with a Cbeta primer, about 9 cycles each. MiXCR was run by TCRdb on the multiplex PCR reads, yielding one entry per CDR3 protein. Among 95,000 to 100,000 distinct CDR3 sequences listed, about 63% were seen once. In this sample, this clonotype turned up a few times. No conserved phenylalanine or tryptophan ends this CDR3, so it is likely a read error. No DNA is shown, since the ends of the CDR3 on it are uncertain; the CDR3 is the one TCRdb lists.

Germline V gene lookup returns CDR1 MDHEN and CDR2 SYDVKM. The CDR3 extends over 15 residues, inclusive of both ends. The specimen was liver tumor tissue from sampling region 2. Subset described: tumor region T2, inferior pole. This sequence originates from a woman between 55 and 75 years old with primary liver carcinoma and hepatitis B virus infection. The V gene is TRBV28, the J gene TRBJ2-5; the table's D call TRBD2 went unverified against the DNA. CDR3 loop: CASTARLAGTETQYL.